This T cell receptor (beta chain) was identified during a study of T-cell reconstitution after alpha-beta-depleted transplantation in children. Unique molecular identifiers were used in preparing the TCRbeta library. From the PCR reads, TCRdb called clonotypes with MiXCR, one entry per CDR3 protein. This table holds approximately 980,000 distinct CDR3 sequences, less than 30% found once. Details on this clonotype: As yet, its antigen is unknown.

The study's findings and limits: Roughly two months post-transplant, alpha-beta T cells reportedly originated from several hundred graft clones that had expanded. High day-60 TCRbeta diversity in some patients came from surviving recipient T cells and thymic progenitors. One year post-transplant, T-cell counts and diversity were largely derived from T cells produced anew.

Sequencing was performed on PBMCs, mostly from graft donor cells, taken 360 days after TCRalphabeta/CD19-depleted stem cell transplant. The receptor was derived from a boy under two years old who had a stem cell transplant for SCID, so the T cells may come from the graft donor.

In DNA, the CDR3 is TGTGCCAGCAGCTTAAGGTCGCGGGGCGCCCCAGATACGCAGTATTTT. This gives the protein CASSLRSRGAPDTQYF. The chain links TRBV7-2 to TRBJ2-3; TRBD2 might be the D (6 bases). V shed 2 bases and J shed 4 bases, with 16 bases lying between them. CDR3 length: 16 amino acids. CDR1 and CDR2 (germline): SGHTA, FQGNSA.